These 9 T cell receptor beta chains were all obtained from the same sample, sequenced in a study of spatial heterogeneity in lung cancer. From the 5' RACE reads, TCRdb called clonotypes with MiXCR, one entry per CDR3 protein. Found here are 24,000 or so distinct CDR3 sequences, 7% of them singletons; the top ten hold approximately 15%. Indicated time point: sample taken at primary tumor resection. The input for sequencing was PBMCs, taken at surgery. The receptors originated from a male donor with early-stage non-small cell lung cancer.

In this sample, this clonotype turned up a few times. The chain carries TRBV5-1 and TRBJ2-7; D unclear. The CDR3 loop spans 12 amino acids. Trimming took 0 bases from V and 1 from J, leaving 2 bases between them. CDR1 is SGHRS, CDR2 YFSETQ, per germline. In nucleotides, the CDR3 is TGCGCCAGCAGCTTGGAATCCTACGAGCAGTACTTC. It specifies CASSLESYEQYF.

This clonotype was counted many times. This rearrangement joins TRBV7-3 to TRBJ1-1; TRBD1 might be the D (5 bases). CDR1 and CDR2 from the germline V gene are SGHTA and FQGTGA. CDR3 length: 13 amino acids. V was pared by 2 bases and J by 1 base, with 5 bases between. This CDR3 is CASSLGANTEAFF. The DNA for the CDR3 is TGTGCCAGCAGCTTAGGGGCGAACACTGAAGCTTTCTTT.

By frequency in the sample, this clonotype is medium-sized. V usage is TRBV25-1 and J usage is TRBJ2-7; tentative D call: TRBD2 (5 bases). In germline, CDR1 is MGHDK, CDR2 SYGVNS. V lost 6 bases, J lost 4 bases, and 16 bases lay in between. CDR3 length: 14 amino acids. This chain's CDR3 is CASSAAGKSYEQYF. The CDR3 DNA reads TGTGCCAGCAGCGCCGCCGGGAAATCTTACGAGCAGTACTTC.

The chain is built from TRBV6-2 or TRBV6-3 and TRBJ2-7; 10 bases fit TRBD1. The CDR3 contains 16 residues. Germline values: CDR1 MNHEY, CDR2 SVGEGT. The V segment lost 6 bases and the J segment 2 bases; nucleotides outside the gene matches: 10. The CDR3 DNA reads TGTGCCAGCAGAAGACGGGCCGGGACAGGGGCCTACGAGCAGTACTTC. This gives the protein CASRRRAGTGAYEQYF.

This clonotype was seen many times. The rearrangement links TRBV12-3 or TRBV12-4 to TRBJ2-3; no definite D call. The V and J ends lost 5 bases and 14 bases respectively, with 17 bases between them. The length of the CDR3 is 12 residues. The CDR3 loop is CASSLLVGSLYF. The CDR3 DNA is TGTGCCAGCAGTCTTTTAGTGGGTAGCTTGTATTTT.

There are a few counts of this clonotype. This CDR3 is CSARPGTVYNSPLHF. In DNA, the CDR3 is TGCAGTGCTAGACCCGGGACAGTTTATAATTCACCCCTCCACTTT. The chain joins TRBV20-1 to TRBJ1-6, with 7 positions matching TRBD1. This CDR3 comprises 15 residues. Losses at the gene ends were 2 bases for V and 4 bases for J; bases not matched to a gene: 5. Per the germline V gene, CDR1 is DFQATT and CDR2 is SNEGSKA (reference sequence).

This clonotype counts as medium-sized. The CDR3: CASSLVDRSQETQYF. The CDR3 bases are TGTGCCAGCAGCTTGGTGGACAGATCCCAAGAGACCCAGTACTTC. The chain combines TRBV7-2 with TRBJ2-5, with D perhaps TRBD1 (6 bases). Trimming took 3 bases from V and 1 from J, leaving 12 bases between them. Germline CDR1 and CDR2: SGHTA and FQGNSA. This CDR3 is built from 15 residues.

This clonotype counts as medium-sized. The V call is TRBV6-2 or TRBV6-3, the J call TRBJ2-7; TRBD1 aligns across 8 bases. The germline V gene has CDR1 MNHEY and CDR2 SVGEGT. With V trimmed by 4 bases and J by 0 bases, 11 bases remained unmatched. The CDR3 has 17 residues. Written as DNA, the CDR3 is TGTGCCAGCAGTTCGGTCGGGCCAGGGGGCGCCTCCTACGAGCAGTACGTC. Protein: CASSSVGPGGASYEQYV.

This clonotype is labeled as medium-sized. The chain employs TRBV7-8 and TRBJ1-6, with 9 bases fitting TRBD1. The junction had 8 bases not matched to a gene; V was cut back by 8 bases and J by 6 bases. Germline CDR1 reads SGHVS; CDR2 reads FQNEAQ. This CDR3 spans 15 amino acids. The CDR3 nucleotides read TGTGCCAGCGGGAGTACAGGGGGCCGTAATTCACCCCTCCACTTT. Translation: CASGSTGGRNSPLHF.